What follows are 26 T cell receptor beta chains derived from one specimen sequenced in a study of T cell responses to AZD1222 COVID-19 vaccine. Here immunoSEQ multiplex PCR was the method, and the copy in TCRdb shows in-frame clones only, minus some. The data contain roughly 30,000 clones, over 75% of them singletons. This sample comprised peripheral blood, obtained on day 0 of AZD1222 vaccination. The receptors were gathered from an adult in good health.

In its sample, this clone was seen once. V and J are TRBV10-3 and TRBJ2-4, with D possibly being TRBD2 (6 bases). The CDR3 is 18 residues long. The germline V and J ends were trimmed by 2 bases and 0 bases, with 17 bases remaining between them. Germline CDR1 and CDR2: ENHRY and SYGVKD. Here the CDR3 reads CAISEGGGQGKAKNIQYF. In DNA, the CDR3 is TGTGCCATCAGTGAGGGCGGAGGGCAGGGCAAAGCCAAAAACATTCAGTACTTC.

The chain employs TRBV9 and TRBJ2-5; the D call may be TRBD1 or TRBD2 (6 bases each). The CDR3 sequence is 15 residues long. Germline V lookup: CDR1 SGDLS, CDR2 YYNGEE. V was pared by 0 bases and J by 4 bases, with 13 bases between. CDR3: CASSVVGGLGETQYF. CDR3 DNA: TGTGCCAGCAGCGTAGTTGGGGGGCTTGGAGAGACCCAGTACTTC.

The genes are TRBV19 and TRBJ2-5, with D perhaps assigned TRBD1 or TRBD2 (6 bases each). Between the trimmed V and J ends, which lost 3 bases and 0 bases, there was a span of 14 bases. Germline CDR1 and CDR2: LNHDA and SQIVND (reference sequence). The CDR3 runs 16 residues. CDR3 amino acids: CASSMRRGNYQETQYF. The CDR3 coding sequence is TGTGCCAGTAGTATGAGGAGGGGGAATTACCAAGAGACCCAGTACTTC.

This sequence joins TRBV19 and TRBJ2-7; D call uncertain. V shed 0 bases and J shed 3 bases, with 12 bases lying between them. The CDR3 length is 15 residues. CDR1 is LNHDA, CDR2 SQIVND, per germline (reference sequence). CDR3 nucleotides: TGTGCCAGTAGTATAGACGGGTTCAAATACTACGAGCAGTACTTC. Translated, it gives CASSIDGFKYYEQYF. Variable domain in full (rest from reference TRBV19 and TRBJ2-7): DGGITQSPKYLFRKEGQNVTLSCEQNLNHDAMYWYRQDPGQGLRLIYYSQIVNDFQKGDIAEGYSVSREKKESFPLTVTSAQKNPTAFYLCASSIDGFKYYEQYFGPGTRLTVT.

The J gene is TRBJ1-2, the V gene TRBV11-2; 7 bases fit TRBD1. CDR3 size: 14 residues. Trimming cost V 1 base and J 5 bases; bases outside gene matches: 4. The germline gives CDR1 SGHAT, CDR2 FQNNGV. CDR3 sequence: CASSLGQGGYGYTF. In DNA form, the CDR3 reads TGTGCCAGCAGCTTAGGACAGGGAGGTTATGGCTACACCTTC.

This chain connects TRBV7-2 to TRBJ2-1; D is possibly TRBD2 (7 bases). Deletions cut 6 bases from V and 0 bases from J, with 18 bases between. Germline V lookup: CDR1 SGHTA, CDR2 FQGNSA. The CDR3 runs 17 residues. CDR3 DNA: TGTGCCAGCAGTCGGGGAGGGGGGGCACGCTCCTACAATGAGCAGTTCTTC. Encoded protein: CASSRGGGARSYNEQFF.

This chain links TRBV19 with TRBJ2-3; D is uncertain. Between the trimmed V and J ends, which lost 2 bases and 1 base, there was a span of 4 bases. This CDR3 comprises 13 residues. Germline V gives CDR1 LNHDA, CDR2 SQIVND (reference sequence). The CDR3 reads CASSISGTDTQYF. Here the CDR3 DNA reads TGTGCCAGTAGTATATCCGGCACAGATACGCAGTATTTT.

The V and J genes are TRBV7-6 and TRBJ2-5, with 9 positions matching TRBD1. The trim removed 5 bases at V and 5 bases at J, leaving 12 bases unmatched. The germline V gene has CDR1 SGHVS and CDR2 FNYEAQ. This CDR3 has 16 residues. CDR3 sequence: CASSPYNRGRGETQYF. The CDR3 DNA is TGTGCCAGCAGCCCCTACAACAGGGGGCGGGGGGAGACCCAGTACTTC.

The CDR3 DNA reads as TGTGCCAGCAGGGCCCCGGGGACAGGGGTGGACGGGGAGCTGTTTTTT. This encodes CASRAPGTGVDGELFF. This chain links TRBV6-6 with TRBJ2-2; 10 bases are a match to TRBD1. The CDR3 sequence is 16 residues long. In germline, CDR1 is MNHNY, CDR2 SVGAGI (reference sequence). V shed 6 bases and J 7 bases; nucleotides not matched to a gene: 11.

The chain couples TRBV30 to TRBJ1-2; possibly TRBD1 for D (5 bases). Per germline, CDR1 GTSNPN and CDR2 SVGIG (reference sequence). The length of the CDR3 is 12 residues. Trimming took 5 bases from V and 3 from J, leaving 10 bases between them. CDR3 bases: TGTGCCTGGGAAAAGACAGACTATGGCTACACCTTC. Translation: CAWEKTDYGYTF.

The sample holds a few counts of this clone. V is TRBV7-9 and J is TRBJ1-5, with 8 bases fitting TRBD1. Germline CDR1 is SEHNR and CDR2 is FQNEAQ (reference sequence). With 5 bases clipped from V and 7 bases from J, the junction kept 7 bases outside the gene matches. The CDR3 is 14 residues long. CDR3 amino acids: CASSPRTGNQPQHF. In DNA form, the CDR3 reads TGTGCCAGCAGCCCGAGGACAGGGAACCAGCCCCAGCATTTT. Using reference TRBV7-9 and TRBJ1-5 for the parts outside the CDR3, the full variable domain is DTGVSQNPRHKITKRGQNVTFRCDPISEHNRLYWYRQTLGQGPEFLTYFQNEAQLEKSRLLSDRFSAERPKGSFSTLEIQRTEQGDSAMYLCASSPRTGNQPQHFGDGTRLSIL.

The chain is built from TRBV29-1 and TRBJ1-5; D is undetermined. Trimming removed 7 bases from V and 11 bases from J, with 15 bases in between. The CDR3 consists of 11 residues. Germline-derived CDR1 and CDR2 are SQVTM and ANQGSEA. The CDR3 coding sequence is TGCAGCGGAGGAACAGCGAGGGCCCAGCATTTT. Its protein product is CSGGTARAQHF.

The sample holds one count of this clone. The chain uses TRBV7-2 and TRBJ1-1; possible D gene TRBD1, 5 bases. Looked up from germline, CDR1 is SGHTA and CDR2 is FQGNSA. Trimming took off 2 bases at V and 0 bases at J, with 13 bases between the two ends. The CDR3 extends over 16 amino acids. CDR3 residues: CASSLSGGVLNTEAFF. DNA of the CDR3: TGTGCCAGCAGCTTATCCGGGGGAGTTTTGAACACTGAAGCTTTCTTT. The full variable domain, its missing parts supplied by reference TRBV7-2 and TRBJ1-1, is GAGVSQSPSNKVTEKGKDVELRCDPISGHTALYWYRQSLGQGLEFLIYFQGNSAPDKSGLPSDRFSAERTGGSVSTLTIQRTQQEDSAVYLCASSLSGGVLNTEAFFGQGTRLTVV.

The chain carries TRBV27 and TRBJ1-1; D gene ambiguous. The ends were cut back, 1 base at V and 2 bases at J, with 26 bases in the middle. Germline V lookup: CDR1 MNHEY, CDR2 SMNVEV (reference sequence). This CDR3 region has 20 residues. This chain's CDR3 is CASSLYFYVGGSGYNTEAFF. In DNA, the CDR3 is TGTGCCAGCAGTTTATACTTCTACGTGGGAGGGTCCGGCTATAACACTGAAGCTTTCTTT.

This clone was seen more than once but under ten times. V gene TRBV4-1 combines with J gene TRBJ1-4; D unresolved. The CDR3 loop spans 15 amino acids. V lost 5 bases, J lost 0 bases, and 10 bases lay in between. The V gene's germline CDR1 is MGHRA and CDR2 YSYEKL. The CDR3 coding sequence is TGCGCCAGCAGCTCGTCCCTTGCAACTAATGAAAAACTGTTTTTT. This encodes CASSSSLATNEKLFF.

This clone was detected a few times. J is TRBJ1-5 and V is TRBV19; TRBD1 is a possible D gene (5 bases). The CDR3 length is 15 residues. CDR1 and CDR2 (germline): LNHDA, SQIVND (reference sequence). V was clipped by 7 bases and J by 3 bases, with 16 bases between them. CDR3 region: CASTSRTGHNQPQHF. The CDR3 DNA sequence: TGTGCCAGTACCTCAAGGACCGGACACAATCAGCCCCAGCATTTT.

The rearrangement uses TRBV12-5 and TRBJ2-7; TRBD1 matches 9 bases. Trimming at V came to 5 bases and at J to 12 bases, leaving 8 bases not matched to a gene. In germline, CDR1 is LGHNT, CDR2 FRNRAP. This CDR3 is 12 amino acids long. As DNA, the CDR3 is TGTGCTAGTGGTCTCGGACAGGGGAGTCTGTACTTC. It translates to CASGLGQGSLYF.

The rearrangement links TRBV10-3 to TRBJ1-3; 8 bases line up with TRBD1. CDR1 and CDR2 from the germline V gene are ENHRY and SYGVKD. This CDR3 comprises 12 residues. After removal of 11 bases from V and 4 bases from J, the junction contained 4 bases not matched to a gene. This chain's CDR3 is CASGQGGNTIYF. The DNA for the CDR3 is TGTGCCTCCGGACAGGGAGGAAACACCATATATTTT.

This rearrangement joins TRBV29-1 to TRBJ2-5; D unclear. Trimming took 4 bases from V and 0 from J, leaving 9 bases between them. Germline CDR1 and CDR2: SQVTM and ANQGSEA. There are 13 residues in the CDR3. CDR3 region: CSVVRSNQETQYF. Here the CDR3 DNA reads TGCAGCGTTGTAAGGTCGAACCAAGAGACCCAGTACTTC.

This chain links TRBV11-2 with TRBJ1-2; 11 nucleotides match TRBD1. The CDR3 extends over 14 amino acids. Germline V gives CDR1 SGHAT, CDR2 FQNNGV. V shed 4 bases, J shed 5 bases, and the junction held 3 bases outside the gene matches. The CDR3 coding sequence is TGTGCCAGCAGCTGGACAGGGGGCTTGTATGGCTACACCTTC. It is translated as CASSWTGGLYGYTF.

This sequence joins TRBV6-2 or TRBV6-3 and TRBJ2-7; possible D gene TRBD2, 5 bases. There are 13 residues in the CDR3. Per the germline V gene, CDR1 is MNHEY and CDR2 is SVGEGT. V lost 2 bases and J 6 bases, leaving 11 bases between the germline ends. CDR3 loop: CASSYGSIGEQYV. The CDR3 region has the DNA TGTGCCAGCAGTTACGGGAGTATAGGCGAGCAGTACGTC.

This clone was recorded a few times. The V gene is TRBV6-1, the J gene TRBJ2-3; D is unclear. Germline V gene lookup returns CDR1 MNHNS and CDR2 SASEGT. The V end lost 3 bases, the J end lost 0 bases, and 7 bases lay between the germline ends. The CDR3 sequence is 14 residues long. CDR3 bases: TGTGCCAGCAGTGAGGCAGCTAGCACAGATACGCAGTATTTT. Its translation: CASSEAASTDTQYF.

The chain recombines TRBV7-9 with TRBJ1-3, with D perhaps matching TRBD1 (5 bases). The CDR3 has 14 residues. Per the germline V gene, CDR1 is SEHNR and CDR2 is FQNEAQ (reference sequence). V lost 5 bases and J lost 8, with 16 bases in between. The DNA for the CDR3 is TGTGCCAGCAGCCCTCGGGGGGGTACGGACACCATATATTTT. As protein: CASSPRGGTDTIYF. Variable domain in full (rest from reference TRBV7-9 and TRBJ1-3): DTGVSQNPRHKITKRGQNVTFRCDPISEHNRLYWYRQTLGQGPEFLTYFQNEAQLEKSRLLSDRFSAERPKGSFSTLEIQRTEQGDSAMYLCASSPRGGTDTIYFGEGSWLTVV.

This chain joins TRBV5-1 and TRBJ2-7, with D hard to call. The CDR3 length is 9 residues. V lost 7 bases to trimming and J lost 5 bases, with 4 bases between them. Germline CDR1 reads SGHRS; CDR2 reads YFSETQ. CDR3 protein: CASGDEQYF. The CDR3 coding sequence is TGCGCCAGCGGGGACGAGCAGTACTTC.

The CDR3 nucleotides read TGTGCCAGCAGCATAAACAGGGAGCACACTGAAGCTTTCTTT. Its translation: CASSINREHTEAFF. The V call is TRBV11-2, the J call TRBJ1-1; weak D call: TRBD1 (6 bases). Trimming removed 5 bases from V and 3 bases from J, with 13 bases in between. CDR3 length: 14 amino acids. Germline values: CDR1 SGHAT, CDR2 FQNNGV.

V gene TRBV5-1 combines with J gene TRBJ2-7; 10 bases align to TRBD1. Germline CDR1 reads SGHRS; CDR2 reads YFSETQ. This CDR3 has 15 residues. The J segment lost 0 bases and the V segment lost 5 bases, leaving 5 bases of the junction unmatched. The CDR3 DNA reads as TGCGCCAGCAGGTACGGGACAGGGGTCTCCTACGAGCAGTACTTC. It is translated as CASRYGTGVSYEQYF.